This T cell receptor beta chain was recorded in a study of blood T cell repertoires in COVID-19. Study context: Acute-phase and convalescent COVID-19 samples originated in the United States, Italy and Spain.

Germline CDR1 reads MGHDK; CDR2 reads SYGVNS. This CDR3 comprises 16 residues. The V gene lost 1 base and the J gene lost 1 base, with 11 bases spanning the gap. Enrollees, about 18 to 89 years old, lived in approximately 24 US areas. Clinical history reported by participants formed the basis on which cohorts were assigned. In the original workflow: Reference gene primer amplification yielded estimated nucleated cell counts. The repertoire was sequenced with immunoSEQ multiplex PCR; TCRdb's copy has only in-frame clones and lacks some. The D gene and trimming were derived from the DNA, and the V and J assignments and clone size from that table. Found here are more than 400,000 clones, 90% of them singletons; the top ten hold approximately 0.65%.

The chain is built from TRBV25-1 and TRBJ1-3, with D possibly being TRBD1 (6 bases). Sequencing was performed on PBMCs or T cells enriched from blood (not recorded which). This clonotype originated in a man aged 18 to 29 who had recovered from COVID-19. CDR3 protein: CASSELRGASGNTIYF. The CDR3 coding sequence is TGTGCCAGCAGTGAATTACGGGGGGCATCTGGAAACACCATATATTTT.